The T cell receptor beta chain described here comes from a study of T cells after yellow fever vaccination (dated by TCRdb to between 2018 and 2021). The study in broad terms: Libraries from fractions with low cell numbers were prepared with the SMART-Seq v4 Ultra Low Input RNA kit. Two healthy male donors made up the cohort, one aged 18 to 30 years and the other aged 30 to 40 years. Blood samples were taken at several timepoints before and after primary and secondary immunization, and bulk PBMC replicates and cell subsets were isolated. To follow T-cell clones before and after both primary and booster YFV17D yellow fever vaccination, bulk TCR alpha and beta repertoires underwent longitudinal sequencing.

The intended sense of this specimen's treatment or condition label: live attenuated yellow fever vaccine strain. A standard Ficoll-Paque protocol was used to isolate PBMCs from peripheral blood. Dynabeads CD4 and CD8 positive selection kits were used to isolate the CD4 and CD8 T-cell fractions. RNA was extracted with TriZol from bulk PBMCs, CD4 and CD8 fractions, and dextramer-positive and dextramer-negative fractions. Points the paper makes about the study in general: Only two donors were included in the study, so the extent to which the findings can be generalized is limited. A small share of clonotypes occurred in both CD4 and CD8 compartments, likely arising from convergent recombination. Because abundant contaminating clonotypes from the bulk population could be contained in FACS-sorted repertoires, computational filtering was required. The secondary T-cell response was found to be weaker but faster than the primary response, with a peak reached on day 5 rather than on day 15. Most clones expanded after primary vaccination (approximately 95% of CD4 and approximately 86% of CD8) were re-detected after the booster, suggesting that broad memory maintenance occurred.

The reads were generated on an Illumina NovaSeq 6000. TCR cDNA was synthesized by 5'RACE template switching, through which a universal primer site and unique molecular identifiers were introduced. Priming of cDNA synthesis was performed from both the TCR alpha and TCR beta constant segments. Two PCR steps were used to amplify libraries, with sample barcodes and sequencing adapters being added in the second step. Sequencing of libraries was performed on Illumina HiSeq 2500 (2x100 bp) or NovaSeq (2x150 bp). Regarding the original processing steps: Reads were demultiplexed and collapsed into UMI consensus sequences with MIGEC, and V(D)J alignment was performed with MiXCR. Using edgeR on replicate PBMC samples, clonotypes were called vaccine-responding if FDR was below 0.01 and the log2 fold change was above 5 up to day 15. CD4 or CD8 identity was assigned to each bulk clonotype according to whether the clonotype was present at higher abundance in the sequenced CD4 repertoire or the sequenced CD8 repertoire. TCRdb reprocessing: public reads trimmed at Q25 with fastp, clones called with MiXCR, in-frame beta chains kept. CDR3 protein sequences are deduplicated, and each keeps its most common genes and DNA. TCRdb, not the original authors, processed these V and J calls. The sample records 95,000 to 150,000 distinct CDR3 sequences, roughly 15% of which are singletons. The ten largest make up roughly 47% of the sample.

This clonotype was counted a few times. Its antigen is not yet known. Nothing much larger sits one base from this clone, and base qualities are not available. The clonotype was recovered from a man younger than 35 who received the YFV17D yellow fever vaccine. Here the sequenced sample was CD8+ T cells sorted from PBMCs, taken 5 days after the yellow fever booster vaccination.

The CDR3 region has the sequence CASSREGHTEAFF. The nucleotide sequence is TGTGCCAGCAGCCGAGAGGGGCACACTGAAGCTTTCTTT. The chain employs TRBV11-2 and TRBJ1-1, with TRBD1 as a weak D call on 5 bases. CDR1 and CDR2, per the germline V gene, are SGHAT and FQNNGV. The CDR3, cysteine through phenylalanine, is 13 amino acids long. The sequence is cut down to CDR3 DNA, 39 bases in frame from base 1. V drops 5 bases and J drops 3 bases, leaving 10 bases in between.